The 4 T cell receptor beta chains reported below all come from one sample, sequenced in a study of regulatory and conventional T cells in RAG deficiency. Clones were read by immunoSEQ multiplex PCR, and TCRdb kept only the in-frame ones, dropping some. The sample includes roughly 32,000 clones, about 89% seen only once; the top ten take roughly an eighth. These data were likewise used in another study, on regulatory T cells. From that second work: The PCR used 52 TRBV and 13 TRBJ primers.

The material sequenced was CD8+ T cells sorted from blood. All receptors derive from a human donor in good health.

This clone was observed once. The V and J genes are TRBV27 and TRBJ2-7; TRBD1 or TRBD2 may be the D gene (5 bases each). The germline V gene has CDR1 MNHEY and CDR2 SMNVEV (reference sequence). The germline V and J ends were trimmed by 5 bases and 2 bases, with 7 bases remaining between them. CDR3 length: 12 residues. CDR3 protein: CASSGGTYEQYF. The CDR3 nucleotides read TGTGCCAGCAGTGGGGGTACCTACGAGCAGTACTTC.

The chain combines TRBV18 with TRBJ2-4; tentatively, D is TRBD1 or TRBD2 (5 bases each). CDR1 and CDR2 (germline): KGHSH, LQKENI. The V gene lost 4 bases and the J gene lost 5 bases, with 9 bases spanning the gap. This CDR3 contains 13 residues. DNA for the CDR3: TGTGCCAGCTCACGAGGGGTCCAAAACATTCAGTACTTC. This gives the protein CASSRGVQNIQYF.

The V gene is TRBV7-8, the J gene TRBJ1-2; a weak D match, TRBD1 (6 bases). The CDR3 consists of 16 residues. V lost 2 bases to trimming and J lost 6 bases, with 19 bases between them. CDR1 SGHVS and CDR2 FQNEAQ come from the germline V gene. CDR3 residues: CASSLSLRGAVNGYTF. DNA for the CDR3: TGTGCCAGCAGCTTAAGTCTCCGGGGGGCTGTGAATGGCTACACCTTC.

In this sample, this clone turned up once. This rearrangement joins TRBV27 to TRBJ2-3, with TRBD2 identical over 13 bases. The CDR3 has 18 amino acids. Germline V gene sequence: CDR1 MNHEY, CDR2 SMNVEV (reference sequence). J gave up 2 bases and V 0 bases, and 5 bases lay outside the gene matches. The CDR3 here is CASSLSGLAGVITDTQYF. The CDR3 DNA is TGTGCCAGCAGTTTATCTGGACTAGCGGGAGTTATCACAGATACGCAGTATTTT.